This TCR beta chain was retrieved from a study of blood T cell repertoires in COVID-19. Across the study: Cohort 3 donors were reported recovered after two negative PCRs, clearance, or symptom resolution.

This clone was counted ten times or more. The length of the CDR3 is 14 residues. V lost 5 bases, J lost 5 bases, and 9 bases stayed unmatched. The germline CDR1 and CDR2 sequences are SQVTM and ANQGSEA. Repertoires were generated with immunoSEQ multiplex PCR, while TCRdb's copy carries only in-frame clones and drops some. The data contain 350,000 to 450,000 clones, approximately 89% of them seen just once; the ten biggest clones take up more than 1.5%. This TCR derives from a man in his forties or fifties in a cohort exposed to, infected with or recovered from COVID-19 (not recorded which). Sequencing was performed on PBMCs or T cells enriched from blood (not recorded which). The V gene is TRBV29-1, the J gene TRBJ2-5; 9 nucleotides align to TRBD1. The CDR3 DNA is TGCAGCGTTTCAACAGGGGGCCGGGCGGAGACCCAGTACTTC. It specifies CSVSTGGRAETQYF.